This T cell receptor (beta chain) was retrieved from a study of stem cell transplantation in POMP-related autoinflammatory disease. This CDR3 spans 14 amino acids. Germline CDR1 is GTSNPN and CDR2 is SVGIG (reference sequence). V lost 3 bases to trimming and J lost 4 bases; unmatched junction nucleotides: 5. The table came from immunoSEQ multiplex PCR; TCRdb's copy has only in-frame clones and leaves some out. Among about 32,000 clones listed, approximately 86% were seen once. This material consisted of CD4+ T cells from PBMCs, taken before stem cell transplantation. The sequence was obtained from a human donor with POMP-related autoinflammation and immune dysregulation (PRAID). The V call is TRBV30, the J call TRBJ2-2; 7 bases fit TRBD2. This CDR3 is CAWRREYGTGELFF. CDR3 nucleotide sequence: TGTGCCTGGAGGCGGGAGTACGGCACCGGGGAGCTGTTTTTT.